One sample yielded the 26 T cell receptor beta chains listed below, sequenced in a study of regulatory T cells in long-lasting Graves disease. In building TCR beta libraries, iRepertoire HTBI primers were used together with Arm-PCR of CDR3 regions. Each CDR3 protein is one row after TCRdb ran MiXCR on the multiplex PCR reads. The sample holds 320,000 or so distinct CDR3 sequences, over 15% seen once. Time point of the sample: newly diagnosed GD, antithyroid drugs for less than 3 months. Researchers made the TCR library from RNA that was extracted from PBMCs. Sequenced material: peripheral blood mononuclear cells (PBMCs), taken at new diagnosis, from a patient treated with antithyroid drugs. These receptors came from a female donor with Graves disease.

This clonotype was seen repeatedly, ten times or more. The rearrangement uses TRBV2 and TRBJ2-7, with D hard to call. This CDR3 region has 13 residues. The germline V gene has CDR1 SNHLY and CDR2 FYNNEI. Trimming took 8 bases from V and 1 from J, leaving 12 bases between them. CDR3 nucleotide sequence: TGTGCCAGCTCAATCCTCCTTTCCTACGAGCAGTACTTC. It specifies CASSILLSYEQYF.

The table lists this clonotype with many counts. DNA for the CDR3: TGTGCCAGCAGTCGACGGACAGGCGGGTTGCAAGAGACCCAGTACTTC. Amino acids: CASSRRTGGLQETQYF. The V gene is TRBV2, the J gene TRBJ2-5; 7 nucleotides line up with TRBD1. Germline-derived CDR1 and CDR2 are SNHLY and FYNNEI. The CDR3 extends over 16 amino acids. Unmatched junction bases numbered 11, after V lost 5 bases and J lost 2 bases.

The table lists this clonotype with many counts. This may come from a read error, since a much larger clone is one base off. The rearrangement uses TRBV14 and TRBJ2-5; D ambiguous. This CDR3 has 11 amino acids. V dropped 8 bases and J dropped 5 bases, with 9 bases sitting between them. The germline V gene has CDR1 SGHDN and CDR2 FVKESK. For the CDR3, the DNA is TGTGCCAGCGGTTTTGGGGAGACCCAGTACTTC. Its protein product is CASGFGETQYF.

V is TRBV6-2 or TRBV6-3 and J is TRBJ2-7; 9 positions match TRBD2. The CDR3 extends over 15 amino acids. The V gene end was trimmed by 5 bases and the J gene end by 2 bases; junction bases not matched to a gene: 7. From germline, CDR1 is MNHEY and CDR2 SVGEGT. CDR3 amino acids: CASSEGTSSTYEQYF. In DNA, the CDR3 is TGTGCCAGCAGTGAAGGGACTAGCTCCACCTACGAGCAGTACTTC.

This clonotype was seen many times. This chain joins TRBV5-6 and TRBJ1-2; 7 nucleotides align to TRBD1. CDR3 length: 13 amino acids. Looked up from germline, CDR1 is SGHDT and CDR2 is YYEEEE. The J segment lost 7 bases and the V segment lost 4 bases, leaving 7 bases of the junction unmatched. The CDR3 DNA reads as TGTGCCAGCAGCCCGGACAGGATCTTTGGCTACACCTTC. This translates into CASSPDRIFGYTF.

This clonotype was detected ten times or more. The gene calls are TRBV20-1 and TRBJ2-5; D is perhaps TRBD2 (6 bases). Trimming left V 3 bases short and J 3 bases short, with 8 bases between. Germline V gives CDR1 DFQATT, CDR2 SNEGSKA (reference sequence). The CDR3 covers 12 residues. The CDR3 reads CSASPGEETQYF. CDR3 bases: TGCAGTGCTAGCCCGGGGGAAGAGACCCAGTACTTC.

This clonotype has more than one count but fewer than ten. A much larger clone differs by one base, so this may be a read error. The chain couples TRBV28 to TRBJ2-5, with D tentatively TRBD1 (7 bases). The germline V gene has CDR1 MDHEN and CDR2 SYDVKM. This CDR3 is built from 13 residues. The CDR3 DNA sequence: TGTGTCAGCGGAGACAGGGAGGAGGAGACCCAGTACTTC. Translation gives CVSGDREEETQYF. Looking up the rest from reference TRBV28 and TRBJ2-5 gives the full variable domain: DVKVTQSSRYLVKRTGEKVFLECVQDMDHENMFWYRQDPGLGLRLIYFSYDVKMKEKGDIPEGYSVSREKKERFSLILESASTNQTSMYLCVSGDREEETQYFGPGTRLLVL.

This clonotype has a single count. The gene calls are TRBV12-5 and TRBJ2-2, with 7 nucleotides matching TRBD1. Germline V CDR1 and CDR2: LGHNT, FRNRAP. The V segment lost 6 bases and the J segment 1 base; nucleotides outside the gene matches: 5. There are 15 residues in the CDR3. The CDR3 nucleotides read TGTGCTAGTGGGATCTGGACAGGGAACACCGGGGAGCTGTTTTTT. It translates to CASGIWTGNTGELFF.

The gene calls are TRBV30 and TRBJ2-5, with 8 bases identical to TRBD2. CDR1 and CDR2 from the germline V gene are GTSNPN and SVGIG (reference sequence). CDR3 size: 14 residues. V shed 4 bases, J shed 5 bases, and the junction held 9 bases outside the gene matches. The CDR3 DNA is TGTGCCTGGACCAAAAGCGCGGGGGGTGAGACCCAGTACTTC. Encoded protein: CAWTKSAGGETQYF.

This clonotype has ten or more counts. The chain combines TRBV7-3 with TRBJ1-1; D is uncertain. Germline values: CDR1 SGHTA, CDR2 FQGTGA. The CDR3 runs to 13 residues. With 4 bases removed from V and 5 bases from J, the gap between germline ends came to 11 bases. CDR3 protein: CASSSSQTTEAFF. CDR3 nucleotide sequence: TGTGCCAGCAGCTCCTCCCAGACGACTGAAGCTTTCTTT.

This clonotype was picked up a small number of times. The chain uses TRBV29-1 and TRBJ1-5; the match to TRBD1 covers 7 bases. Germline lookup yields CDR1 SQVTM and CDR2 ANQGSEA. Trimming took 6 bases from V and 4 from J; bases not matched to a gene: 6. The CDR3 has 13 amino acids. The CDR3 spells CSVRQGRNQPQHF. The CDR3 DNA follows: TGCAGCGTGAGACAGGGAAGGAATCAGCCCCAGCATTTT.

At least ten counts were recorded for this clonotype. The genes are TRBV24-1 and TRBJ2-1; maybe TRBD2 (6 bases). The CDR3 covers 16 residues. CDR1 is KGHDR and CDR2 is SFDVKD in the germline V gene. V was pared by 5 bases and J by 2 bases, with 15 bases between. The CDR3 bases are TGTGCCACCAGTGTTGCTAGCGCCCACACCTACAATGAGCAGTTCTTC. This gives the protein CATSVASAHTYNEQFF.

This clonotype was counted only a few times. The rearrangement joins TRBV6-5 to TRBJ2-1, with 7 bases matching TRBD1. J was trimmed by 8 bases and V by 2 bases; bases with no gene match: 9. Per germline, CDR1 MNHEY and CDR2 SVGAGI. This CDR3 region has 15 residues. The CDR3 bases are TGTGCCAGCAGTTACGAACAGGGGCTAACGGATGAGCAGTTCTTC. It is translated as CASSYEQGLTDEQFF.

The rearrangement joins TRBV19 to TRBJ2-2, with 8 bases lining up with TRBD1. Germline lookup yields CDR1 LNHDA and CDR2 SQIVND (reference sequence). V shed 8 bases, J shed 1 base, and the junction held 3 bases outside the gene matches. The CDR3 runs to 14 residues. The CDR3, as DNA: TGTGCCAGTCACGACAGGGGGAACACCGGGGAGCTGTTTTTT. The encoded protein is CASHDRGNTGELFF.

Turning to this clonotype: The germline gene is not matched at one end of the junction; a read error may be the cause. The chain employs TRBV18 and TRBJ2-5; tentative D call: TRBD1 (6 bases). Germline V gene data show CDR1 as KGHSH and CDR2 as LQKENI. The CDR3 spans 17 residues. CDR3 in DNA: TGTGCCAGCTCGCCACAGTCAGGGGCTAACAGTCAAGAGACCCAGTACTTC. The encoded protein is CASSPQSGANSQETQYF.

This clonotype was detected many times. J is TRBJ1-1 and V is TRBV5-1; D not resolved. The CDR3 is made up of 13 amino acids. Trimming took off 0 bases at V and 6 bases at J, with 9 bases between the two ends. Per germline, CDR1 SGHRS and CDR2 YFSETQ. The CDR3 nucleotides are TGCGCCAGCAGCTTGGAATCTTGGGCTGAAGCTTTCTTT. Protein product: CASSLESWAEAFF.

This clonotype was seen repeatedly, ten times or more. The J gene is TRBJ2-1, the V gene TRBV2, with D possibly matching TRBD2 (7 bases). The germline gives CDR1 SNHLY, CDR2 FYNNEI. This CDR3 region has 13 residues. V was shortened by 6 bases and J by 6 bases, with 12 bases between the two germline ends. The CDR3, as DNA: TGTGCCAGCAGGGGGGGGCCCTCCAATGAGCAGTTCTTC. Protein product: CASRGGPSNEQFF. Supplemented by reference TRBV2 and TRBJ2-1, the full variable domain reads EPEVTQTPSHQVTQMGQEVILRCVPISNHLYFYWYRQILGQKVEFLVSFYNNEISEKSEIFDDQFSVERPDGSNFTLKIRSTKLEDSAMYFCASRGGPSNEQFFGPGTRLTVL.

This clonotype was recorded at least ten times. V and J are TRBV7-2 and TRBJ2-7, with D perhaps TRBD2 (5 bases). Trimming removed 1 base from V and 5 bases from J, with 9 bases in between. Germline V gene data show CDR1 as SGHTA and CDR2 as FQGNSA. This CDR3 is built from 13 residues. CDR3 in amino acids: CASSLGIGDEQYF. CDR3 bases: TGTGCCAGCAGCTTAGGGATCGGGGACGAGCAGTACTTC.

This clonotype was detected only a few times. One end of the junction fails to match germline, which may point to a read error. The chain combines TRBV28 with TRBJ1-4; unclear D gene. CDR1 is MDHEN and CDR2 is SYDVKM in the germline V gene. This CDR3 spans 15 amino acids. The CDR3 bases are TGTGCCAGCAGCCCGTCGGGAGCAACTAATGAGAAACTGTCTTTT. It is translated as CASSPSGATNEKLSF.

The chain links TRBV6-2 or TRBV6-3 to TRBJ2-1; the match to TRBD2 covers 8 bases. This CDR3 region has 18 residues. Germline CDR1 and CDR2: MNHEY and SVGEGT. The V and J ends lost 6 bases and 0 bases, in that order; junction bases with no gene match: 13. CDR3: CASSPDTRLAHSYNEQFF. DNA of the CDR3: TGTGCCAGCAGCCCCGATACCAGACTAGCGCACTCCTACAATGAGCAGTTCTTC.

Turning to this clonotype: Being one base from a much bigger clone, this may be a read error. The V gene is TRBV20-1, the J gene TRBJ2-1; D might be TRBD2 (6 bases). Germline V gene data show CDR1 as DFQATT and CDR2 as SNEGSKA (reference sequence). The CDR3 has 15 amino acids. The CDR3 region is CSADAGTLSYNEQLF. CDR3 nucleotide sequence: TGCAGTGCCGACGCCGGGACTCTCTCCTACAATGAGCAGCTCTTC.

J is TRBJ2-2 and V is TRBV24-1, with D possibly being TRBD2 (5 bases). The CDR3 contains 16 residues. Germline V gives CDR1 KGHDR, CDR2 SFDVKD. V was trimmed by 4 bases and J by 8 bases, leaving 19 bases between them. The CDR3 loop is CATSDVLTEGSGELFF. As DNA, the CDR3 is TGTGCCACCAGTGACGTCCTTACCGAGGGCTCGGGGGAGCTGTTTTTT.

This clonotype was found many times. The chain joins TRBV5-1 to TRBJ2-5; D perhaps matches TRBD1 (6 bases). CDR3 size: 14 residues. V dropped 7 bases and J dropped 3 bases, with 16 bases sitting between them. In germline, CDR1 is SGHRS, CDR2 YFSETQ. The CDR3 sequence: CASARATGKETQYF. The DNA for the CDR3 is TGCGCCAGCGCCCGAGCCACAGGGAAAGAGACCCAGTACTTC.

CDR3 region: CASSGSGRDEQFF. As DNA, the CDR3 is TGTGCCAGCAGTGGGAGCGGGAGGGATGAGCAGTTCTTC. The rearrangement joins TRBV2 to TRBJ2-1; 10 nucleotides align to TRBD2. Germline V gene lookup returns CDR1 SNHLY and CDR2 FYNNEI. Trimming removed 4 bases from V and 8 bases from J; junction bases left unmatched: 2. The CDR3 spans 13 residues.

This clonotype came up many times. The rearrangement joins TRBV11-1 to TRBJ1-6, with D perhaps matching TRBD1 (5 bases). In germline, CDR1 is SGHAT, CDR2 FQDESV (reference sequence). CDR3 length equals 16 residues. The V and J ends lost 5 bases and 3 bases respectively, with 14 bases between them. The CDR3 region is CASSPGSGVYNSPLHF. The CDR3 coding sequence is TGTGCCAGCAGCCCGGGATCGGGGGTCTATAATTCACCCCTCCACTTT.

This clonotype was seen many times. This chain connects TRBV28 to TRBJ1-2; D ambiguous. Trimming removed 7 bases from V and 4 bases from J, with 16 bases in between. Germline CDR1 MDHEN, CDR2 SYDVKM. The CDR3 loop spans 14 amino acids. CDR3 region: CASMLGGSPYGYTF. DNA for the CDR3: TGTGCCAGCATGTTAGGTGGCAGTCCCTATGGCTACACCTTC.